This T cell receptor (beta chain) was recovered during a study of Graves' ophthalmopathy and Graves' hyperthyroidism. The germline CDR1 and CDR2 sequences are SEHNR and FQNEAQ (reference sequence). Trimming removed 5 bases from V and 8 bases from J, with 16 bases in between. There are 13 residues in the CDR3. RNA transcripts provided the template for amplifying TCR beta CDR3 regions. Investigators did first-round RT-PCR with HTBI primers, then second-round multiplex PCR. TCRdb recomputed calls from the multiplex PCR reads with MiXCR, one row per CDR3 protein. The table lists almost 750,000 distinct CDR3 sequences, roughly two fifths of them singletons, with approximately 43% in the top ten. This clonotype was detected once. Its specificity is not known. Notes on the study in general: With over 85% sensitivity and roughly 80% specificity, a 13-signature model separated ophthalmopathy from stable hyperthyroidism.

The V gene is TRBV7-9, the J gene TRBJ2-7; D is perhaps TRBD1 (5 bases). The source material was peripheral blood. The origin of this receptor is an adult man with Graves' ophthalmopathy. The CDR3 bases are TGTGCCAGCAGCCAATCTCAGGGTTACAAGCAGTACTTC. Translating it yields CASSQSQGYKQYF.